This is a list of T cell receptor beta chains from one sample in a study of human T cells and chemical hapten exposure. TCRdb itself ran the RACE reads through MiXCR, one entry per CDR3 protein. The data contain around 130,000 distinct CDR3 sequences, about 10% of them singletons. This material consisted of whole blood, taken in connection with sensitization to the hapten diphenylcyclopropenone (DPC). These receptors all come from a woman aged 45 to 65 with alopecia areata. Some clones in this sample may be carry-over from other donors' samples. CDR3s include the opening cysteine and the closing phenylalanine or tryptophan. D genes are given only for firm matches. The listing skips clone size in some rows; elsewhere it reads once, few, many or a size class.

J: TRBJ2-1; V: TRBV29-1; D: TRBD1; size: NA; DNA: TGCAGACAACAGGGGGCAACTGAGCAGTTCTTC; CDR3: CRQQGATEQFF
J: TRBJ2-4; V: TRBV9; D: TRBD1; size: NA; DNA: TGTGCCAGCAGCCCCTACAGGGGTGGCATTCAGTACTTC; CDR3: CASSPYRGGIQYF
J: TRBJ2-1; V: TRBV20-1; D: TRBD1; size: many; DNA: TGCAGTGCCCGGACAGGGGGCTACAATGAGCAGTTCTTC; CDR3: CSARTGGYNEQFF
J: TRBJ2-1; V: TRBV6-1; D: NA; size: NA; DNA: TGTGCGACCCCGGGCGGGTTCTCCTACAATGAGCAGTTCTTC; CDR3: CATPGGFSYNEQFF
J: TRBJ2-3; V: TRBV6-6; D: NA; size: few; DNA: TGTGCCAGCAGTTACCGAGACCTCACAGATACGCAGTATTTT; CDR3: CASSYRDLTDTQYF
J: TRBJ1-2; V: TRBV10-3; D: NA; size: many; DNA: TGTGCCACGCTAAAGACAGGCCGCTCAGGTGGCTACACCTTC; CDR3: CATLKTGRSGGYTF
J: TRBJ1-2; V: TRBV2; D: TRBD1; size: NA; DNA: TGTGCCAGCAGTTTAAACAGGGGGCCTAACTATGGCTACACCTTC; CDR3: CASSLNRGPNYGYTF
J: TRBJ1-4; V: TRBV20-1; D: NA; size: NA; DNA: TGCAGTGCTAGCCACCGGAATGAAAAACTGTTTTTT; CDR3: CSASHRNEKLFF
J: TRBJ2-7; V: TRBV5-4; D: TRBD2; size: NA; DNA: TGTGCCAGCAGCTTTAGGACTAGCGCCTACGAGCAGTACTTC; CDR3: CASSFRTSAYEQYF
J: TRBJ2-7; V: TRBV28; D: NA; size: NA; DNA: TGTGCCAGCGCATCATCGGCTGGCGGGATCTCCTACGAGCAGTACTTC; CDR3: CASASSAGGISYEQYF
J: TRBJ2-1; V: TRBV5-4; D: NA; size: once; DNA: TGTGCCAGCAGCGTTGACTACAATGAGCAGTTCTTC; CDR3: CASSVDYNEQFF
J: TRBJ2-1; V: TRBV20-1; D: NA; size: many; DNA: TGCAGTGCTAGGTGGACAGCCCAACGGCCCAATGAGCAGTTCTTC; CDR3: CSARWTAQRPNEQFF
J: TRBJ1-1; V: TRBV19; D: TRBD1; size: few; DNA: TGTGCCAGTAGTGCCCGACAGGGGGCACGGACTGAAGCTTTCTTT; CDR3: CASSARQGARTEAFF
J: TRBJ2-5; V: TRBV7-2; D: NA; size: NA; DNA: TGTGCCAGCAGCTTAGCAGGGAAGGGGGAGACCCAGTACTTC; CDR3: CASSLAGKGETQYF
J: TRBJ2-2; V: TRBV9; D: NA; size: few; DNA: TGTGCCAGCAGCGCGCTTACCGGGGAGCTGTTTTTT; CDR3: CASSALTGELFF
J: TRBJ2-3; V: TRBV7-9; D: TRBD2; size: NA; DNA: TGTGCCAGCAGCCCCGGACTAGCGAGGACCACAGATACGCAGTATTTT; CDR3: CASSPGLARTTDTQYF
J: TRBJ2-3; V: TRBV11-2; D: TRBD2; size: NA; DNA: TGTGCCAGCAGCCGACGGACTAGCGGGAGGACAGATACGCAGTATTTT; CDR3: CASSRRTSGRTDTQYF
J: TRBJ2-7; V: TRBV29-1; D: NA; size: few; DNA: TGCAGCGTTCGGACGTCCTCCGAGCAGTACTTC; CDR3: CSVRTSSEQYF
J: TRBJ2-1; V: TRBV29-1; D: TRBD2; size: once; DNA: TGCAGCGTTGTGAGCGGGAGGAATGAGCAGTTCTTC; CDR3: CSVVSGRNEQFF
J: TRBJ2-1; V: TRBV6-4; D: TRBD1; size: NA; DNA: TGTGCCAGCAGTGTGGCCCCTACCGGGACAGGGGTTGGGAATGAGCAGTTCTTC; CDR3: CASSVAPTGTGVGNEQFF
J: TRBJ2-7; V: TRBV7-2; D: NA; size: NA; DNA: TGTGCCAGCAGCCGGGACACCGAGCAGTACTTC; CDR3: CASSRDTEQYF
J: TRBJ2-3; V: TRBV11-3; D: NA; size: few; DNA: TGTGCCAGCAGCTTAGGGACTTCTAGCACAGATACGCAGTATTTT; CDR3: CASSLGTSSTDTQYF
J: TRBJ1-1; V: TRBV12-3/TRBV12-4; D: NA; size: many; DNA: TGTGCCAGCAGTCCGATGACAGCTGAAGCTTTCTTT; CDR3: CASSPMTAEAFF
J: TRBJ2-3; V: TRBV29-1; D: NA; size: NA; DNA: TGCAGCGTTTCCCCAAGACTCACAGATACGCAGTATTTT; CDR3: CSVSPRLTDTQYF
J: TRBJ2-1; V: TRBV11-2; D: NA; size: few; DNA: TGTGCCAGCAGTGGACAGCGGGAACGGAATGAGCAGTTCTTC; CDR3: CASSGQRERNEQFF
J: TRBJ2-7; V: TRBV6-2/TRBV6-3; D: NA; size: NA; DNA: TGTGCCGGCCGAGCGGCAGCCTCCTACGAGCAGTACTTC; CDR3: CAGRAAASYEQYF
J: TRBJ2-7; V: TRBV27; D: TRBD2; size: many; DNA: TGTGCCAGCAAGAGACTAGCGGCACGGGACGAGCAGTACTTC; CDR3: CASKRLAARDEQYF
J: TRBJ2-3; V: TRBV9; D: NA; size: many; DNA: TGTGCCAGCAGCGTAGCGGCGGGATTCAGCACAGATACGCAGTATTTT; CDR3: CASSVAAGFSTDTQYF
J: TRBJ2-7; V: TRBV12-3/TRBV12-4; D: NA; size: few; DNA: TGTGCCAGCAGTTTCCAGGGTTTCGACGAGCAGTACTTC; CDR3: CASSFQGFDEQYF
J: TRBJ1-6; V: TRBV20-1; D: TRBD1; size: NA; DNA: TGCAGTGCTTTGGGACAGGCCTATAATTCACCCCTCCACTTT; CDR3: CSALGQAYNSPLHF
J: TRBJ1-1; V: TRBV6-6; D: NA; size: NA; DNA: TGTGCCAGCAGTTACCCACCTCAGGGCAGCGGGAGGACTGAAGCTTTCTTT; CDR3: CASSYPPQGSGRTEAFF
J: TRBJ2-1; V: TRBV15; D: TRBD2; size: few; DNA: TGTGCCACCAGCAGAGATGGGGGGGTCCCCTACAATGAGCAGTTCTTC; CDR3: CATSRDGGVPYNEQFF
J: TRBJ2-2; V: TRBV12-3/TRBV12-4; D: NA; size: few; DNA: TGTGCCAGCAGTTTAGCGCTAAGCGGAGCGAACACCGGGGAGCTGTTTTTT; CDR3: CASSLALSGANTGELFF
J: TRBJ1-5; V: TRBV25-1; D: NA; size: many; DNA: TGTGCCAGCGGAGAAAGTCAGCCCCAGCATTTT; CDR3: CASGESQPQHF
J: TRBJ1-1; V: TRBV25-1; D: NA; size: many; DNA: TGTGCCAGCCATGGACAGCCCGGCAAAGCTTTCTTT; CDR3: CASHGQPGKAFF
J: TRBJ1-2; V: TRBV29-1; D: NA; size: many; DNA: TGCAGCGTTGAAGGTCTGCCAGGGGATGGCTACACCTTC; CDR3: CSVEGLPGDGYTF
J: TRBJ2-3; V: TRBV5-1; D: NA; size: NA; DNA: TGCGCCAGCAGCATGGCAGGCAGGGGCCGTCAGGATACGCAGTATTTT; CDR3: CASSMAGRGRQDTQYF
J: TRBJ2-3; V: TRBV6-6; D: NA; size: NA; DNA: TGTGCCAGCAGTTCTCCAGCAGATACGCAGTATTTT; CDR3: CASSSPADTQYF
J: TRBJ2-3; V: TRBV6-6; D: TRBD1; size: NA; DNA: TGTGCCAGCAGTCCGACAGGGGGCGGATTGTTGGGCACAGATACGCAGTATTTT; CDR3: CASSPTGGGLLGTDTQYF